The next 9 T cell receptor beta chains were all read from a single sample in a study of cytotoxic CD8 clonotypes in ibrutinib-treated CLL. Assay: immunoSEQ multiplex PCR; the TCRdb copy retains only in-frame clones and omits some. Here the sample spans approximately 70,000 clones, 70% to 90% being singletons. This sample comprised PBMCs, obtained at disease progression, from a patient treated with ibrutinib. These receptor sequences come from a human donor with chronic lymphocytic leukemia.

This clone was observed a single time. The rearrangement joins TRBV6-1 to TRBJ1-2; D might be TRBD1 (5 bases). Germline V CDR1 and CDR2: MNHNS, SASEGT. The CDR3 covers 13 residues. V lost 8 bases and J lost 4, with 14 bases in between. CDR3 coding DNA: TGTGCCAGCCTCCCAAGGGGTGGCTATGGCTACACCTTC. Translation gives CASLPRGGYGYTF.

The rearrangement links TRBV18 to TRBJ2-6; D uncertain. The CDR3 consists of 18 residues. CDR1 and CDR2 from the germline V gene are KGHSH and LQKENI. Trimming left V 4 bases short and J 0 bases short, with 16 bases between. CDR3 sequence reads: CASSREAGTSSGANVLTF. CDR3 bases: TGTGCCAGCTCACGAGAGGCAGGTACGAGCTCTGGGGCCAACGTCCTGACTTTC.

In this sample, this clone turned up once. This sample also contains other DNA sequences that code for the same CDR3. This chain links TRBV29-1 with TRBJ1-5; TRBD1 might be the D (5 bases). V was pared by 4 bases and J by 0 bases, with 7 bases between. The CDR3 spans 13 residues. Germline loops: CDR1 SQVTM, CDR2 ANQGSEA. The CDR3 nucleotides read TGCAGCGTTGTCGGGGGTAGCAATCAGCCCCAGCATTTT. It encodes CSVVGGSNQPQHF.

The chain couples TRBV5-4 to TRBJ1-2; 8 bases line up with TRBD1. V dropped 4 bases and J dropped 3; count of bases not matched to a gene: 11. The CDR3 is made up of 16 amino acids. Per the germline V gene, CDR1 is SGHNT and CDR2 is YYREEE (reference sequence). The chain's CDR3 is CASSAGRDRSYYGYTF. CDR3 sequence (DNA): TGTGCCAGCAGCGCGGGGAGGGACAGGTCTTACTATGGCTACACCTTC.

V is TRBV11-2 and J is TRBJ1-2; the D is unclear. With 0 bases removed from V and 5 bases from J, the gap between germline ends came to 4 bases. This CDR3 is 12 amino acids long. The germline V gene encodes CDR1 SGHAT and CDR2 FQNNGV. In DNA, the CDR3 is TGTGCCAGCAGCTTAGATAGTTATGGCTACACCTTC. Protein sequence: CASSLDSYGYTF.

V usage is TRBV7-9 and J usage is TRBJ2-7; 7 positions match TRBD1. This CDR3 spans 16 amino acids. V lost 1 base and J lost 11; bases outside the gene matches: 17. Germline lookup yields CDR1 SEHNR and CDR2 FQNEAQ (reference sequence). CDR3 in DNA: TGTGCCAGCAGCTTAGTCCCCCGGACAGGTGGGGTCGGGGAGTACTTC. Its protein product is CASSLVPRTGGVGEYF.

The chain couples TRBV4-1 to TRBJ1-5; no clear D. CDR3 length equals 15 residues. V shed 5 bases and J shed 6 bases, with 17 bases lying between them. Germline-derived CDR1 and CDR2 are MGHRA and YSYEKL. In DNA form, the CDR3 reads TGCGCCAGCAGCTTCCCGGGAGAGGTGGGTCAGCCCCAGCATTTT. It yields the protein CASSFPGEVGQPQHF.

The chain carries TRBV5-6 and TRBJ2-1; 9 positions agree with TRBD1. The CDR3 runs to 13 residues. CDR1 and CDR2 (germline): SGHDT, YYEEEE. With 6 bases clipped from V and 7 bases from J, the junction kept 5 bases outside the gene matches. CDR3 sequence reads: CASTWTGVNEQFF. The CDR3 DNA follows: TGTGCCAGCACCTGGACAGGGGTGAATGAGCAGTTCTTC. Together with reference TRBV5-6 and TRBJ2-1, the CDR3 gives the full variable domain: DAGVTQSPTHLIKTRGQQVTLRCSPKSGHDTVSWYQQALGQGPQFIFQYYEEEERQRGNFPDRFSGHQFPNYSSELNVNALLLGDSALYLCASTWTGVNEQFFGPGTRLTVL.

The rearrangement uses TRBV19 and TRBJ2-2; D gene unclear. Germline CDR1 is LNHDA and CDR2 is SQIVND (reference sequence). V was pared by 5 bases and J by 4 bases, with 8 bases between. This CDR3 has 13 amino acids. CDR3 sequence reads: CASSLGFTGELFF. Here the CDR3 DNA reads TGTGCCAGTAGTCTCGGTTTCACCGGGGAGCTGTTTTTT.